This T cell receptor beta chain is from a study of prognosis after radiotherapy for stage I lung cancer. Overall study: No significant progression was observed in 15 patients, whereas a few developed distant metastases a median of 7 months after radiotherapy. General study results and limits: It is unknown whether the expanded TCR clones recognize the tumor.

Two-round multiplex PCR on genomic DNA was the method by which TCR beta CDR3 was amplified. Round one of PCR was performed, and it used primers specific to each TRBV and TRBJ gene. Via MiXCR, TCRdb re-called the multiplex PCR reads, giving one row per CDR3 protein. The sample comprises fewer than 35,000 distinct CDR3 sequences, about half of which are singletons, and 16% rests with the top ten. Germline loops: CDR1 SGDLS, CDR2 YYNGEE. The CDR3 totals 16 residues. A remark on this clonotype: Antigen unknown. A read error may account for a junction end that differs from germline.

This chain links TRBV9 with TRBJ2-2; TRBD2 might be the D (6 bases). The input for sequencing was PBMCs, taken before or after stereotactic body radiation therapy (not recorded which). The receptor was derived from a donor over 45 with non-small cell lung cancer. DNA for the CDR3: TGTGCCAGCAGCTCTACTAGCTGGAGGGCCACCAGGGAGCTGTTTTTT. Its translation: CASSSTSWRATRELFF.